These 6 T cell receptor beta chains originate from one sample sequenced in a study of cytomegalovirus exposure and HLA in healthy donors. Primers: 60 Vbeta forward and 13 Jbeta reverse. Profiling relied on immunoSEQ multiplex PCR, and the TCRdb table lists in-frame clones only, not all of them. The table includes approximately 100,000 clones, 50% to 75% detected once. The sample taken for sequencing was PBMCs. The receptors were sampled from a man aged 30-40 years in good health and CMV-seronegative.

The chain couples TRBV6-1 to TRBJ1-2; 9 bases are shared with TRBD1. After removal of 5 bases from V and 4 bases from J, the junction contained 5 bases not matched to a gene. From germline, CDR1 is MNHNS and CDR2 SASEGT. This CDR3 spans 14 amino acids. The CDR3 reads CASSSGQGVYGYTF. The CDR3 DNA reads as TGTGCCAGCAGTTCGGGACAGGGCGTCTATGGCTACACCTTC.

The CDR3 DNA sequence: TGTGCCAGCAGCCAAGACCCGGGACAGGTTACCTACAATGAGCAGTTCTTC. Protein sequence: CASSQDPGQVTYNEQFF. The rearrangement joins TRBV4-2 to TRBJ2-1, with TRBD1 matching 8 bases. The trim removed 0 bases at V and 2 bases at J, leaving 6 bases unmatched. The CDR3 covers 17 residues. The V gene's germline CDR1 is LGHNA and CDR2 YNFKEQ.

The chain joins TRBV5-4 to TRBJ1-2, with D possibly TRBD1 on 6 matching bases. The CDR3 is made up of 13 amino acids. The germline gives CDR1 SGHNT, CDR2 YYREEE (reference sequence). V lost 4 bases and J 5 bases, leaving 12 bases between the germline ends. The CDR3 DNA follows: TGTGCCAGCAGCCATGACAGGAGTTATGGCTACACCTTC. Amino acids: CASSHDRSYGYTF.

The J gene is TRBJ1-1, the V gene TRBV29-1, with D possibly matching TRBD1 (6 bases). This CDR3 is 13 amino acids long. With 7 bases removed from V and 5 bases from J, the gap between germline ends came to 17 bases. Germline-derived CDR1 and CDR2 are SQVTM and ANQGSEA. The CDR3 nucleotides read TGCAGCGCCTCACAGGGAGGGAGAACTGAAGCTTTCTTT. Amino acid sequence: CSASQGGRTEAFF.

The rearrangement joins TRBV2 to TRBJ1-1; 8 nucleotides agree with TRBD1. Germline V lookup: CDR1 SNHLY, CDR2 FYNNEI. The CDR3 is 15 amino acids. The ends lost 5 bases at V and 5 bases at J; junction bases unmatched: 10. The DNA of the CDR3 is TGTGCCAGCAGTTTTCAGCCGACAGGGGTGACTGAAGCTTTCTTT. Protein product: CASSFQPTGVTEAFF.

This clone was counted only a few times. The V call is TRBV6-1, the J call TRBJ2-1, with 9 bases matching TRBD2. With 6 bases clipped from V and 8 bases from J, the junction kept 8 bases outside the gene matches. The CDR3 extends over 14 amino acids. From germline, CDR1 is MNHNS and CDR2 SASEGT. The CDR3 reads CASRDLAGVHEQFF. CDR3 coding DNA: TGTGCCAGCAGGGATTTAGCGGGAGTACATGAGCAGTTCTTC.